The 11 T cell receptor beta chains given below trace back to one sample, sequenced in a study of patients and donors after allogeneic stem cell transplantation. TCRdb called the RT-PCR reads again in MiXCR, with one record for every CDR3 protein. The table shows approximately 160,000 distinct CDR3 sequences, with roughly 31% occurring only once. Sequencing was performed on blood, either unsorted or a sorted T cell fraction (not recorded which). All receptors come from a human donor who was either an allogeneic HSCT recipient or a stem cell or donor lymphocyte infusion donor (not recorded which). It is not recorded whose cells these are; they may come from a transplant donor.

This clonotype appeared many times. CDR3 in amino acids: CSVARGEGTEAFF. The CDR3 DNA follows: TGCAGCGTTGCGCGAGGGGAGGGCACTGAAGCTTTCTTT. This sequence joins TRBV29-1 and TRBJ1-1, with a weak D call TRBD1 (5 bases). With 4 bases removed from V and 4 bases from J, the gap between germline ends came to 13 bases. The CDR3 loop spans 13 amino acids. Germline V gene sequence: CDR1 SQVTM, CDR2 ANQGSEA.

This clonotype is a singleton in its sample. V and J are TRBV7-3 and TRBJ2-1, with unresolved D. V lost 0 bases to trimming and J lost 4 bases, with 4 bases between them. Germline loops: CDR1 SGHTA, CDR2 FQGTGA. This CDR3 contains 13 residues. CDR3 sequence reads: CASSLTGYNEQFF. The CDR3 nucleotides read TGTGCCAGCAGCTTAACAGGGTACAATGAGCAGTTCTTC.

This chain links TRBV6-5 with TRBJ1-1; D might be TRBD1 (5 bases). The V gene's germline CDR1 is MNHEY and CDR2 SVGAGI. The V end was cut by 4 bases, the J end by 10 bases, with 10 bases between. The CDR3 length is 11 residues. CDR3 sequence reads: CASSSGVAAFF. The CDR3 coding sequence is TGTGCCAGCAGTTCGGGGGTGGCAGCTTTCTTT.

This clonotype has more than one count but fewer than ten. The chain carries TRBV11-2 and TRBJ1-1, with 10 nucleotides matching TRBD1. J was trimmed by 2 bases and V by 2 bases; bases with no gene match: 8. CDR3 length: 17 amino acids. From germline, CDR1 is SGHAT and CDR2 FQNNGV. Here the CDR3 DNA reads TGTGCCAGCAGCTTATGGTCCCGGGACAGGGGCAACACTGAAGCTTTCTTT. It yields the protein CASSLWSRDRGNTEAFF.

CDR3 bases: TGTGCCAGCTGGGCGACTGGGGGAGTGAACACTGAAGCTTTCTTT. Its translation: CASWATGGVNTEAFF. This chain joins TRBV28 and TRBJ1-1; D possibly corresponds to TRBD1 (5 bases). The CDR3 runs to 15 residues. The V gene lost 8 bases and the J gene lost 0 bases, with 16 bases spanning the gap. Germline CDR1 MDHEN, CDR2 SYDVKM.

This clonotype was detected a few times. The chain joins TRBV10-3 to TRBJ2-1; D not certain. Germline V gene sequence: CDR1 ENHRY, CDR2 SYGVKD. Trimming shortened V by 0 bases and J by 7 bases, and 10 bases separated the two germline ends. The CDR3 runs to 14 residues. The CDR3 DNA is TGTGCCATCAGTGAGTCGATCTTGGGGAATGAGCAGTTCTTC. The encoded protein is CAISESILGNEQFF.

The V gene is TRBV5-1, the J gene TRBJ1-4; D is possibly TRBD1 (6 bases). Trimming removed 1 base from V and 7 bases from J, with 11 bases in between. The CDR3 runs to 14 residues. Germline V gene lookup returns CDR1 SGHRS and CDR2 YFSETQ. The CDR3 region is CASSLQGLGEKLFF. Written as DNA, the CDR3 is TGCGCCAGCAGCTTGCAGGGGCTAGGTGAAAAACTGTTTTTT.

Regarding this clonotype: Mismatch with germline at one junction end may stem from a read error. CDR3 DNA: TGCAGCGTTAAAGAAGAGACCCAGTACTTC. It encodes CSVKEETQYF. This sequence joins TRBV29-1 and TRBJ2-5; D is uncertain. The CDR3 has 10 residues. CDR1 and CDR2 (germline): SQVTM, ANQGSEA.

The chain employs TRBV5-1 and TRBJ2-2; D is perhaps TRBD2 (5 bases). Germline V gene sequence: CDR1 SGHRS, CDR2 YFSETQ. The CDR3 loop spans 16 amino acids. V lost 1 base to trimming and J lost 0 bases, with 10 bases between them. CDR3 loop: CASSLWSGANTGELFF. CDR3 nucleotide sequence: TGCGCCAGCAGCTTGTGGTCCGGGGCGAACACCGGGGAGCTGTTTTTT.

This clonotype appeared a few times. CDR3 sequence: CASSQETGTEAFF. The DNA of the CDR3 is TGTGCCAGCAGCCAAGAGACGGGCACTGAAGCTTTCTTT. The V gene is TRBV14, the J gene TRBJ1-1; D ambiguous. V shed 0 bases and J shed 4 bases, with 6 bases lying between them. CDR3 length: 13 residues. CDR1 and CDR2 from the germline V gene are SGHDN and FVKESK.

This clonotype was seen a handful of times. The V and J genes are TRBV2 and TRBJ1-5; TRBD1 matches 9 bases. CDR1 SNHLY and CDR2 FYNNEI come from the germline V gene. This CDR3 region has 13 residues. V lost 6 bases to trimming and J lost 5 bases; unmatched junction nucleotides: 2. CDR3 sequence: CASRGQGYQPQHF. In DNA form, the CDR3 reads TGTGCCAGCAGGGGACAGGGTTATCAGCCCCAGCATTTT.